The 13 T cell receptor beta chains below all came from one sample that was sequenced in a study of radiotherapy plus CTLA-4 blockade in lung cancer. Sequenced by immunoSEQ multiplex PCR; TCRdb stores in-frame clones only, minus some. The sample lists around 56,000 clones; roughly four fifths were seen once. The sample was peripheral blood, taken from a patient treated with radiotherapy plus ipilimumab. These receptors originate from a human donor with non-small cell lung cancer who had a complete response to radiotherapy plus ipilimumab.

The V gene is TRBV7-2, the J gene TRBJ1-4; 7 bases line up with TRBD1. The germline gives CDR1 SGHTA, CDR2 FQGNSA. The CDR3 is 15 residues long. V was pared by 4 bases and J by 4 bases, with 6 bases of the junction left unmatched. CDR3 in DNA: TGTGCCAGCAGCTACCAGACAGGGCGTAATGAAAAACTGTTTTTT. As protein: CASSYQTGRNEKLFF.

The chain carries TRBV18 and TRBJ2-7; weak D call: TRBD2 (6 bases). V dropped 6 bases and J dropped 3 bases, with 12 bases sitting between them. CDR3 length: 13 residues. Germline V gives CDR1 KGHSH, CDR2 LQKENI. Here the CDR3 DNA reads TGTGCCAGCTCTGGGGACTCCAGCTACGAGCAGTACTTC. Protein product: CASSGDSSYEQYF.

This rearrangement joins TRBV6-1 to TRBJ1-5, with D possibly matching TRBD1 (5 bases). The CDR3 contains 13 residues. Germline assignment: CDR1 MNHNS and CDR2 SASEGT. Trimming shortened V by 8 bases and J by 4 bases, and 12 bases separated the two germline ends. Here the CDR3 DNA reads TGTGCCAGCGCCACAGACAGAAATCAGCCCCAGCATTTT. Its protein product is CASATDRNQPQHF.

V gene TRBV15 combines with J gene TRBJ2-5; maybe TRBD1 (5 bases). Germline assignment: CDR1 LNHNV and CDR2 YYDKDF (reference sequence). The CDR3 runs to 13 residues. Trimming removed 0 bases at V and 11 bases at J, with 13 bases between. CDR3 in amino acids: CATSRDSPTEQYF. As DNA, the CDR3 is TGTGCCACCAGCAGAGATAGCCCGACAGAGCAGTACTTC.

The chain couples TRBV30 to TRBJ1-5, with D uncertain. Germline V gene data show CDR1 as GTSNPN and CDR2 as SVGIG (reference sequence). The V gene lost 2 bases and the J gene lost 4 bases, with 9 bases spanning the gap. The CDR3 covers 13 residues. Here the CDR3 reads CAWSLTQNQPQHF. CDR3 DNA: TGTGCCTGGAGTCTGACACAAAATCAGCCCCAGCATTTT.

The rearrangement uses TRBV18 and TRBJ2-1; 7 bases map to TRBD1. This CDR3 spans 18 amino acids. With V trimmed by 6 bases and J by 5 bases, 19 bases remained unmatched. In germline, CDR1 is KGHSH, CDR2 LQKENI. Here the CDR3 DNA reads TGTGCCAGCTCGTCAGGGACAGTGGGCCACCTACTAAACAATGAGCAGTTCTTC. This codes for CASSSGTVGHLLNNEQFF.

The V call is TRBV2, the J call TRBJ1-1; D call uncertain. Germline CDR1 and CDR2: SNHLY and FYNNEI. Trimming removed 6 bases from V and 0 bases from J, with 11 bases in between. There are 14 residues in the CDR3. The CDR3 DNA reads TGTGCCAGCAGCGCTCGGGAAATGAACACTGAAGCTTTCTTT. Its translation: CASSAREMNTEAFF.

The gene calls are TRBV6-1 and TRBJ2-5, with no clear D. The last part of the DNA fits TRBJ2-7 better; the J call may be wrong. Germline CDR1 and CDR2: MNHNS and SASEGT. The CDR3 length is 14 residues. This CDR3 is CASRVQAQTYEQYF. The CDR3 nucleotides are TGTGCCAGCAGGGTTCAGGCTCAAACCTACGAGCAGTACTTC.

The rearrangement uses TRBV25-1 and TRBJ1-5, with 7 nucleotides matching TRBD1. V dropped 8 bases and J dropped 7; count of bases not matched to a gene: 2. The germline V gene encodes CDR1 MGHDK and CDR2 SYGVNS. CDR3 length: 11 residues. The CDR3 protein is CASGQVQPQHF. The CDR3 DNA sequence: TGTGCCAGCGGACAGGTCCAGCCCCAGCATTTT.

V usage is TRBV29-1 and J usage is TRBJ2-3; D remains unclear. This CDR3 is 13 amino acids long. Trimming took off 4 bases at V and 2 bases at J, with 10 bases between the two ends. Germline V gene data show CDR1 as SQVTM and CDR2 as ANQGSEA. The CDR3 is CSVVDSNTDTQYF. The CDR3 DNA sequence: TGCAGCGTTGTTGACTCAAACACAGATACGCAGTATTTT.

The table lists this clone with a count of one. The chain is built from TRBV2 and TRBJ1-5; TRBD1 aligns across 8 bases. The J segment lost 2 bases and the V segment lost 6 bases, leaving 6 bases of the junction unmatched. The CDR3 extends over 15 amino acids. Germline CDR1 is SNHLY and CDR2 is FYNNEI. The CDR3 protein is CASSLIQGGNQPQHF. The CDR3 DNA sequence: TGTGCCAGCAGCCTTATACAGGGGGGCAATCAGCCCCAGCATTTT.

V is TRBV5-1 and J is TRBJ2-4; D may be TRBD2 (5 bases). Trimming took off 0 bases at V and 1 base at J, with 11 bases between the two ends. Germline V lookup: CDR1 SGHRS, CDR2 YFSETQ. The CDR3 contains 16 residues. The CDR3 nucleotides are TGCGCCAGCAGCTTGGTTGCAGGCGGGGCCAAAAACATTCAGTACTTC. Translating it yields CASSLVAGGAKNIQYF. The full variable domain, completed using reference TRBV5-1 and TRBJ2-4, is KAGVTQTPRYLIKTRGQQVTLSCSPISGHRSVSWYQQTPGQGLQFLFEYFSETQRNKGNFPGRFSGRQFSNSRSEMNVSTLELGDSALYLCASSLVAGGAKNIQYFGAGTRLSVL.

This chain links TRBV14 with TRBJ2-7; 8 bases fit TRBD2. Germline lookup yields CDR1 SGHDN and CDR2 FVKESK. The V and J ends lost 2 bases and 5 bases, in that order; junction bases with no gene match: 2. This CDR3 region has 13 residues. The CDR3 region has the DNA TGTGCCAGCAGCCAACAGCGGGGGAACGAGCAGTACTTC. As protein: CASSQQRGNEQYF.